The T cell receptor (beta chain) described here comes from a study of PD-1 blockade in classical Hodgkin lymphoma. Study information: Patients were dosed intravenously with nivolumab at 3 mg/kg every 2 weeks. Findings of the study overall: TCR diversity at baseline was reported to be reduced in newly diagnosed patients relative to healthy donors. Baseline diversity in complete responders resembled that of newly diagnosed patients. Underlying causes for the observed repertoire differences were not defined, possibly disease activity or prior therapy.

J gave up 3 bases and V 3 bases, and 6 bases lay outside the gene matches. The CDR3 loop spans 17 amino acids. Germline V gene data show CDR1 as MGHDK and CDR2 as SYGVNS. Comments on this clone: The antigen is undetermined.

Every patient experienced relapse after autologous stem cell transplantation, and brentuximab vedotin exposure varied. TCRdb's copy holds only in-frame clones and misses some; the assay was immunoSEQ multiplex PCR. The sample holds fewer than 20,000 clones, about four fifths seen once. The V gene is TRBV25-1, the J gene TRBJ2-2; TRBD2 matches at 11 bases. Sequences were derived from peripheral blood mononuclear cells (PBMCs), sampled at baseline. The sequence was collected from a human donor with classical Hodgkin lymphoma. The CDR3 coding sequence is TGTGCCAGCAGTGAGCTAGCGGGGGGAGCAGACACCGGGGAGCTGTTTTTT. Translation: CASSELAGGADTGELFF.